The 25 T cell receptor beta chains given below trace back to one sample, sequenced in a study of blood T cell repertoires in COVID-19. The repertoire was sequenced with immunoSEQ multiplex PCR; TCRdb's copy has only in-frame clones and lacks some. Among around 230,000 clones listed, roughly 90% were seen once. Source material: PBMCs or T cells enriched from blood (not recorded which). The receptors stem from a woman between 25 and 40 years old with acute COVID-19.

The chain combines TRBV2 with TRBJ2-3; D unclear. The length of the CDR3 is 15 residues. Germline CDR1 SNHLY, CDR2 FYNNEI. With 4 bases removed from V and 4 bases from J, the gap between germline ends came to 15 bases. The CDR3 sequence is CASSVRQIDSDTQYF. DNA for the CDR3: TGTGCCAGCAGTGTACGCCAGATTGACTCAGATACGCAGTATTTT.

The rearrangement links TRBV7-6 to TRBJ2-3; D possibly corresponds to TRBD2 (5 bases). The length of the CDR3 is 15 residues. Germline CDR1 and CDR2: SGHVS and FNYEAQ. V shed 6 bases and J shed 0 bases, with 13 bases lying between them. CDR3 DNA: TGTGCCAGCAGTGGCATCTGGACTAGCACAGATACGCAGTATTTT. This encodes CASSGIWTSTDTQYF.

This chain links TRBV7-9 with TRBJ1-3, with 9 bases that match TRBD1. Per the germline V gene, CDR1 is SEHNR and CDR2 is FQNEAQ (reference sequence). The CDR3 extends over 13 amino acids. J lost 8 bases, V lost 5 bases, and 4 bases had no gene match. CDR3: CASSLRQGDTIYF. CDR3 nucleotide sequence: TGTGCCAGCAGCCTACGACAGGGGGACACCATATATTTT.

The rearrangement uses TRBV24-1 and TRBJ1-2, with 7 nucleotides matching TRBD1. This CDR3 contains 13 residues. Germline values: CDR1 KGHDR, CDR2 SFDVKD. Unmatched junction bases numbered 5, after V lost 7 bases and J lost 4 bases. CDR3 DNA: TGTGCCACCAGCGGAGGGACAGCCTATGGCTACACCTTC. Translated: CATSGGTAYGYTF.

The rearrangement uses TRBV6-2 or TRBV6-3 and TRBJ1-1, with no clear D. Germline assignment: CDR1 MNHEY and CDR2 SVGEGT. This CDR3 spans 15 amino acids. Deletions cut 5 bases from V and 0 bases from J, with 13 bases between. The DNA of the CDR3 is TGTGCCAGCAGTCAAAACCCACAGATGAACACTGAAGCTTTCTTT. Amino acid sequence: CASSQNPQMNTEAFF.

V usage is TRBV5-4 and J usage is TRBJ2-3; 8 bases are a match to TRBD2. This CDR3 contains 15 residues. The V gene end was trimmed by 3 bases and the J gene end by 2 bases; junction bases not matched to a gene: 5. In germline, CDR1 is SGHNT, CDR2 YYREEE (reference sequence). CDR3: CASSSAGGPTDTQYF. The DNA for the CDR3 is TGTGCCAGCAGCTCGGCGGGGGGACCCACAGATACGCAGTATTTT.

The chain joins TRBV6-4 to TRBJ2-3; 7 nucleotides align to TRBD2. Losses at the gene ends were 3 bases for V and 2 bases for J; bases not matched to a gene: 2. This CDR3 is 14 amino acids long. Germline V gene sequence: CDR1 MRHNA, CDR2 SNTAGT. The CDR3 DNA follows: TGTGCCAGCAGTGAAGCGGGGTCCACAGATACGCAGTATTTT. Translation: CASSEAGSTDTQYF.

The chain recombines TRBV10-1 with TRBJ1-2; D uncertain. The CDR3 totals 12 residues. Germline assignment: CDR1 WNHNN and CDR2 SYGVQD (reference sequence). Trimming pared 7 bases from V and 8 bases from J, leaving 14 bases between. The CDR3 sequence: CASTRGGRGYTF. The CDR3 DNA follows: TGCGCCAGCACCCGGGGAGGGCGAGGCTACACCTTC.

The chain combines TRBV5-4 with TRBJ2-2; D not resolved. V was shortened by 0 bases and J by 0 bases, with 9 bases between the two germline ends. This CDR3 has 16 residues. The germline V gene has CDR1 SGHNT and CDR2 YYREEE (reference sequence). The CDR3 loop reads CASSLAVSPNTGELFF. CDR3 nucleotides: TGTGCCAGCAGCTTGGCCGTATCTCCGAACACCGGGGAGCTGTTTTTT.

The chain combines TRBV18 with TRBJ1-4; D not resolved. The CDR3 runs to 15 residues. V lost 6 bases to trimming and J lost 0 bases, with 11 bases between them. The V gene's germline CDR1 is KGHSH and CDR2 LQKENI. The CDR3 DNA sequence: TGTGCCAGCTCGGAGAAGACTGCAACTAATGAAAAACTGTTTTTT. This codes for CASSEKTATNEKLFF.

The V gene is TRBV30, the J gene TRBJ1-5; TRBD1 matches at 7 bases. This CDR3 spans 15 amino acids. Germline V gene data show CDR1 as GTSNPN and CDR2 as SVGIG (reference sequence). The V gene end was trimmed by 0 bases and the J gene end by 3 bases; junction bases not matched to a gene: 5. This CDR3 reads CAWSVYRGSNQPQHF. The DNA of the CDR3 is TGTGCCTGGAGTGTATACAGGGGATCCAATCAGCCCCAGCATTTT.

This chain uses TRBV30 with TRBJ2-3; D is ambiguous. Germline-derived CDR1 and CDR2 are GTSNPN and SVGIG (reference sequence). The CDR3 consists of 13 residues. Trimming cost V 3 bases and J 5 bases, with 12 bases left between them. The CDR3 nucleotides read TGTGCCTGGAGCGACTGGCGAGTAGATACGCAGTATTTT. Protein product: CAWSDWRVDTQYF. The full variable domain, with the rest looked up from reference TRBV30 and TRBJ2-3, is SQTIHQWPATLVQPVGSPLSLECTVEGTSNPNLYWYRQAAGRGLQLLFYSVGIGQISSEVPQNLSASRPQDRQFILSSKKLLLSDSGFYLCAWSDWRVDTQYFGPGTRLTVL.

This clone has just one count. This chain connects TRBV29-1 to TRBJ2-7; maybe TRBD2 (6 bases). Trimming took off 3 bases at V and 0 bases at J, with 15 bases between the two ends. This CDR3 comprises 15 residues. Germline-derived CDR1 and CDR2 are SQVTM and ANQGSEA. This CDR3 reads CSVDPPGLRSYEQYF. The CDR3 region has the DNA TGCAGCGTTGATCCCCCGGGACTTCGCTCCTACGAGCAGTACTTC.

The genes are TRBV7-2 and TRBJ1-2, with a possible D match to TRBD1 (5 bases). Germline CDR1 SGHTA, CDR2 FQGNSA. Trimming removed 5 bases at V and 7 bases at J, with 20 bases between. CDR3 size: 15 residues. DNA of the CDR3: TGTGCCAGCAGCGTGACCGACAGCCCGGTCCGTGGCTACACCTTC. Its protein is CASSVTDSPVRGYTF.

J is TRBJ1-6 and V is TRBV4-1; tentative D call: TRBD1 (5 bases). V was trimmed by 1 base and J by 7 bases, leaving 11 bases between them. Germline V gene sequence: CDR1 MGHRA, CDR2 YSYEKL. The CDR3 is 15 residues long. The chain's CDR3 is CASSQVQGTNSPLHF. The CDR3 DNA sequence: TGCGCCAGCAGCCAAGTCCAGGGAACGAATTCACCCCTCCACTTT.

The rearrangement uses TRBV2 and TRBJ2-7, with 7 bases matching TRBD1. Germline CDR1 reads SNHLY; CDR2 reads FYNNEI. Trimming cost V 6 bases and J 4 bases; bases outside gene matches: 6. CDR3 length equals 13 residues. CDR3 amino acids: CASRLEQGYEQYF. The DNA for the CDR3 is TGTGCCAGCAGGCTGGAACAGGGGTACGAGCAGTACTTC.

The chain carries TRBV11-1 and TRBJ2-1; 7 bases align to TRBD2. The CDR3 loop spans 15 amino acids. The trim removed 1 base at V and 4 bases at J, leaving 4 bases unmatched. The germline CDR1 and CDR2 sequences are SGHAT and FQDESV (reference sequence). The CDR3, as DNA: TGTGCCAGCAGCTTAGGGGGCGGGGGATACAATGAGCAGTTCTTC. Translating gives CASSLGGGGYNEQFF.

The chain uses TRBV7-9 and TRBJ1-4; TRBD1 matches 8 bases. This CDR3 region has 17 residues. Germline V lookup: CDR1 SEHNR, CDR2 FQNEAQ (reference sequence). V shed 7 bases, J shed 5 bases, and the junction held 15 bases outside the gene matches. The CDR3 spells CASNSWRDRSLNEKLFF. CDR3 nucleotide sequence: TGTGCCAGCAATTCCTGGCGGGACAGGAGTCTGAATGAAAAACTGTTTTTT.

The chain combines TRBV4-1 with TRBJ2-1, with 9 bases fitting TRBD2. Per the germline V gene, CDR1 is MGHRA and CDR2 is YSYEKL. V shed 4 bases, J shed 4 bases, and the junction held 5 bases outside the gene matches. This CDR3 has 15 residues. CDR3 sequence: CASSRGGAPYNEQFF. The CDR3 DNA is TGCGCCAGCAGCCGCGGGGGGGCCCCTTACAATGAGCAGTTCTTC.

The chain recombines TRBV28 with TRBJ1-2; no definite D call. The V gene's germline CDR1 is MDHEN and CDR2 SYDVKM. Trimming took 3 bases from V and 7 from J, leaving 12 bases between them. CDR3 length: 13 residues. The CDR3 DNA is TGTGCCAGCAGTTTGAGGGCAGTTTTTGGCTACACCTTC. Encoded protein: CASSLRAVFGYTF.

CDR3 sequence (DNA): TGTGCCAGCAGTTCCCGCTTGGTAGCAGCCACAGATACGCAGTATTTT. Translating it yields CASSSRLVAATDTQYF. The genes are TRBV27 and TRBJ2-3; D call uncertain. Trimming shortened V by 4 bases and J by 2 bases, and 16 bases separated the two germline ends. CDR3 length: 16 residues. Germline V CDR1 and CDR2: MNHEY, SMNVEV (reference sequence).

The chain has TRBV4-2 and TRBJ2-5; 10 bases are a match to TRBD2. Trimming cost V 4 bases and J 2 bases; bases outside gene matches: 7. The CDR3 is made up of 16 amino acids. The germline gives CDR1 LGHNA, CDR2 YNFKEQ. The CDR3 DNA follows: TGTGCCAGCAGCCTTTCTAGCGGGGGAGGACAAGAGACCCAGTACTTC. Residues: CASSLSSGGGQETQYF.

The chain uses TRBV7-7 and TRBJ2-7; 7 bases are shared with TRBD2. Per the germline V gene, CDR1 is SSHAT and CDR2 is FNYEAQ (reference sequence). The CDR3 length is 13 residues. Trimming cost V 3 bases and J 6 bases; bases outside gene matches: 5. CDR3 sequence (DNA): TGTGCCAGCAGCTTCACCTTAGCGGGCGAGCAGTACTTC. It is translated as CASSFTLAGEQYF.

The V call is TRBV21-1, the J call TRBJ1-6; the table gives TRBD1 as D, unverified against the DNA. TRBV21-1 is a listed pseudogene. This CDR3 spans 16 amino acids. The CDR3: CASSETTEVYNSPLHF. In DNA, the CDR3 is TGTGCCAGCAGCGAAACGACAGAAGTCTATAATTCACCCCTCCACTTT.

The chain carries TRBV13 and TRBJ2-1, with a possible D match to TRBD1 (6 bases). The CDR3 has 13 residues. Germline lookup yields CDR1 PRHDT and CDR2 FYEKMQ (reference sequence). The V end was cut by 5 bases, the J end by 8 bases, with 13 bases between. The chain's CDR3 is CASSITQGDEQFF. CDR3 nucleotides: TGTGCCAGCAGCATAACACAGGGCGATGAGCAGTTCTTC.